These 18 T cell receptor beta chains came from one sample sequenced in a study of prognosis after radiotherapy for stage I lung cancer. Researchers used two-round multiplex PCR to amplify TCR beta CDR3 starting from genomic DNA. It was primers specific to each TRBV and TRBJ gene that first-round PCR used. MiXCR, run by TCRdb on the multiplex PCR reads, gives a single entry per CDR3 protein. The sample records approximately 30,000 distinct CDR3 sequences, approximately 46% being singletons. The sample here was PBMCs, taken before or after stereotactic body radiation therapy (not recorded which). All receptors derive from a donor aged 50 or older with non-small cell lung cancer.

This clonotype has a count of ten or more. The CDR3 is CASSPLGGGAGNSPLHF. CDR3 DNA: TGTGCCAGCAGTCCCCTCGGTGGGGGGGCTGGCAATTCACCCCTCCACTTT. This sequence joins TRBV6-1 and TRBJ1-6; D possibly corresponds to TRBD1 (6 bases). V was cut by 5 bases and J by 7 bases, with 21 bases left in between. Germline values: CDR1 MNHNS, CDR2 SASEGT. CDR3 length: 17 residues.

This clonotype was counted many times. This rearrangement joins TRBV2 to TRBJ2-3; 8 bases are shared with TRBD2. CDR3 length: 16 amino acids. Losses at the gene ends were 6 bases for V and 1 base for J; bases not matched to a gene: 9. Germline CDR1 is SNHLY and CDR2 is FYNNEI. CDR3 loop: CASRLGISGGTDTQYF. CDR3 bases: TGTGCCAGCAGACTGGGGATTAGCGGGGGCACAGATACGCAGTATTTT.

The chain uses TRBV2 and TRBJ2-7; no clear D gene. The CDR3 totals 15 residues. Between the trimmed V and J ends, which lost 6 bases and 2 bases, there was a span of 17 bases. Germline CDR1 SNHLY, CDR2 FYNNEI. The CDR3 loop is CASSNPRATAYEQYF. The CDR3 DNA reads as TGTGCCAGCAGCAACCCAAGAGCAACGGCCTACGAGCAGTACTTC. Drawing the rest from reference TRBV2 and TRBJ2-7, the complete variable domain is EPEVTQTPSHQVTQMGQEVILRCVPISNHLYFYWYRQILGQKVEFLVSFYNNEISEKSEIFDDQFSVERPDGSNFTLKIRSTKLEDSAMYFCASSNPRATAYEQYFGPGTRLTVT.

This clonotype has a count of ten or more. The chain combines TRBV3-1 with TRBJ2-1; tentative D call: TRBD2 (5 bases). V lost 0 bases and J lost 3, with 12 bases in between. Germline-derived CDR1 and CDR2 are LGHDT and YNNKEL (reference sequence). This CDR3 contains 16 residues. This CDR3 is CASSQDEDYGYNEQFF. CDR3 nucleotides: TGTGCCAGCAGCCAAGATGAAGACTACGGCTACAATGAGCAGTTCTTC.

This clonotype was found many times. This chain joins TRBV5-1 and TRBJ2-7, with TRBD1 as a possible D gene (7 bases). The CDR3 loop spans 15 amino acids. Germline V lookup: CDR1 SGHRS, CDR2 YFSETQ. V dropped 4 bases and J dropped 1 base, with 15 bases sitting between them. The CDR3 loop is CASSGGTVFSYEQYF. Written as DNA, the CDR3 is TGCGCCAGCAGCGGAGGGACAGTCTTTTCCTACGAGCAGTACTTC.

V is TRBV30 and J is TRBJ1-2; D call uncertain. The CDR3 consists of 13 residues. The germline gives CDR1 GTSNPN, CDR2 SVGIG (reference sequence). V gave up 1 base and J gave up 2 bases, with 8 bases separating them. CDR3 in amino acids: CAWSGGGNYGYTF. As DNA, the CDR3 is TGTGCCTGGAGTGGAGGCGGAAACTATGGCTACACCTTC.

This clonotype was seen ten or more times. This CDR3 reads CASSVGFRGSRSSGANVLTF. DNA for the CDR3: TGTGCCAGCAGCGTAGGTTTTAGGGGATCAAGGAGCTCTGGGGCCAACGTCCTGACTTTC. The chain links TRBV9 to TRBJ2-6, with a weak D call TRBD1 (5 bases). Germline CDR1 is SGDLS and CDR2 is YYNGEE. The length of the CDR3 is 20 residues. Deletions cut 0 bases from V and 0 bases from J, with 19 bases between.

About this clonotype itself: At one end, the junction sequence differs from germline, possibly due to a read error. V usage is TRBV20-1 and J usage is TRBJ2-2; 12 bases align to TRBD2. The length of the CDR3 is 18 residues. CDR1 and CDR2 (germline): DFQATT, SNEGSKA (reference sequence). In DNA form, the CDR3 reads TGCAGTGCTAATGGACTAGCGGGGTGCCCCCGCGGGGCCGGTGAGCTGTTTTTT. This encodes CSANGLAGCPRGAGELFF.

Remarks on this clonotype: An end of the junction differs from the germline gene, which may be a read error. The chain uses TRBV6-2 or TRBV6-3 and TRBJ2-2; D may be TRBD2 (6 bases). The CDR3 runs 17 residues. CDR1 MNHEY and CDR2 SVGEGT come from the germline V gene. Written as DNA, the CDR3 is TGTGCCAGCAGTTACGCGGGACGACACGCGAAGACCGGGGAGCTGTTTTTT. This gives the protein CASSYAGRHAKTGELFF.

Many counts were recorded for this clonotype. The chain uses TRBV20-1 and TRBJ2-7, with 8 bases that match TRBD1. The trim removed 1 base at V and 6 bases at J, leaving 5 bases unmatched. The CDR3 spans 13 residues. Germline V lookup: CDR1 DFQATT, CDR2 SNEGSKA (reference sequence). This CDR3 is CSARGQGAGEQYF. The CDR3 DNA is TGCAGTGCTAGAGGCCAGGGGGCTGGCGAGCAGTACTTC.

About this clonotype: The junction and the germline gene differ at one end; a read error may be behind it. As DNA, the CDR3 is TGTGCCAGTAGTCAATCTCAGAACATCGGGGAGCTGTTTTTT. It specifies CASSQSQNIGELFF. V usage is TRBV19 and J usage is TRBJ2-2; D ambiguous. The CDR3 runs 14 residues. The germline V gene has CDR1 LNHDA and CDR2 SQIVND (reference sequence).

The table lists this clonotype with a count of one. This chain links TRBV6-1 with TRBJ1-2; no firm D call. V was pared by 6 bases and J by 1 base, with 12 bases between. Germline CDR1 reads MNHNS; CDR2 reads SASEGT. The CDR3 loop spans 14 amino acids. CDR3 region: CASSLPYSNYGYTF. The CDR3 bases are TGTGCCAGCAGCCTCCCCTACAGTAACTATGGCTACACCTTC.

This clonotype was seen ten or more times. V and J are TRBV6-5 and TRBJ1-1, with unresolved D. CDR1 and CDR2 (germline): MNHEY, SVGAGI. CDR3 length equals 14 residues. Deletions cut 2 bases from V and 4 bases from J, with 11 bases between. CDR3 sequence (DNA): TGTGCCAGCAGTTACGGAAGATTGAGCACTGAAGCTTTCTTT. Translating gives CASSYGRLSTEAFF.

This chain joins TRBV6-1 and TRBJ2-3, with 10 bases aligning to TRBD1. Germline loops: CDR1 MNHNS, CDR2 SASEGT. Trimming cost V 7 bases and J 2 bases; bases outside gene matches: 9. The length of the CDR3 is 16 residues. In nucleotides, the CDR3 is TGTGCCAGCATCAAAGCCGGGACAGGGGACACAGATACGCAGTATTTT. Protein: CASIKAGTGDTDTQYF.

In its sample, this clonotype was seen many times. CDR3 loop: CASSDGFGEWETQYF. DNA of the CDR3: TGTGCCAGCAGCGATGGGTTCGGGGAGTGGGAGACCCAGTACTTC. The rearrangement links TRBV6-1 to TRBJ2-5; possible D gene TRBD2, 5 bases. Deletions cut 6 bases from V and 5 bases from J, with 19 bases between. From germline, CDR1 is MNHNS and CDR2 SASEGT. This CDR3 comprises 15 residues.

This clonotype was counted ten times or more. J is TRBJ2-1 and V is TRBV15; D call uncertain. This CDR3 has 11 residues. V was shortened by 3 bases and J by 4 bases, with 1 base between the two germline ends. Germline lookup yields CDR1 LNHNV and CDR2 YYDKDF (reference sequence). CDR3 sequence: CATSRYNEQFF. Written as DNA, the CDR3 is TGTGCCACCAGCAGGTACAATGAGCAGTTCTTC.

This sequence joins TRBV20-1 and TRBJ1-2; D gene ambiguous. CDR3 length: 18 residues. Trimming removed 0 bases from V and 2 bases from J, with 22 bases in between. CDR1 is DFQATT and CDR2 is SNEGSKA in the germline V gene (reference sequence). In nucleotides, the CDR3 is TGCAGTGCTAGAGAACCCCGAGGTGGAGGAACCGAAAACTATGGCTACACCTTC. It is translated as CSAREPRGGGTENYGYTF.

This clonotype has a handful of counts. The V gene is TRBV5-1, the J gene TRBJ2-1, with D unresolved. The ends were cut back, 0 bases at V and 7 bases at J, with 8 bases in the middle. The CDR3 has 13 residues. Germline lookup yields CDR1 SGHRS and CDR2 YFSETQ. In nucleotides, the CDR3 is TGCGCCAGCAGCTTGGGGACGTCTAATGAGCAGTTCTTC. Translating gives CASSLGTSNEQFF.